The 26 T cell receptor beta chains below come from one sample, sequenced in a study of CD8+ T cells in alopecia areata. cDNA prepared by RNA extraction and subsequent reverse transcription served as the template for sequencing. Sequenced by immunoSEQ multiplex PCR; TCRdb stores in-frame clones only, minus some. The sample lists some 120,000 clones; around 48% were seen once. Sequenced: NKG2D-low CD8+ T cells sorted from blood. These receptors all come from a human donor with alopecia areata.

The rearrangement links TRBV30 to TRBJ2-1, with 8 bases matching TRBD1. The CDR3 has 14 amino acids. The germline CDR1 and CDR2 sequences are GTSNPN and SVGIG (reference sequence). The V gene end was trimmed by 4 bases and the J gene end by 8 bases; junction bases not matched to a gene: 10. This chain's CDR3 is CAWKWQGARDEQFF. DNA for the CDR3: TGTGCCTGGAAATGGCAGGGGGCGCGGGATGAGCAGTTCTTC.

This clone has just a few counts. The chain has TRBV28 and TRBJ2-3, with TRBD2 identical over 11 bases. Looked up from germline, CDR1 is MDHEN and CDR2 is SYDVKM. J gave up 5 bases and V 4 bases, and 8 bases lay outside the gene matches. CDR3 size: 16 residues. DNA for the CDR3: TGTGCCAGCAGTTCCACTAGCGGGGGCCAAGAAGATACGCAGTATTTT. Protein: CASSSTSGGQEDTQYF.

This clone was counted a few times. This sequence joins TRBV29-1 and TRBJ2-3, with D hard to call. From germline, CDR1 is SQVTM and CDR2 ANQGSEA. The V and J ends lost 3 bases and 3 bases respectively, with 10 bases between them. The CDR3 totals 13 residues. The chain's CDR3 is CSVDFSGTDTQYF. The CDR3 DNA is TGCAGCGTTGATTTTTCCGGGACAGATACGCAGTATTTT.

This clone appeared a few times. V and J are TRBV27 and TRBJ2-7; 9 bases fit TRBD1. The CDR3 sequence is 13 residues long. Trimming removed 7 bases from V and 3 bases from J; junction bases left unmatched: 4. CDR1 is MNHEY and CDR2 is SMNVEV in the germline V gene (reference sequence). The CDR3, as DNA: TGTGCCAGCATGACAGGGGGGAACTACGAGCAGTACTTC. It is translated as CASMTGGNYEQYF.

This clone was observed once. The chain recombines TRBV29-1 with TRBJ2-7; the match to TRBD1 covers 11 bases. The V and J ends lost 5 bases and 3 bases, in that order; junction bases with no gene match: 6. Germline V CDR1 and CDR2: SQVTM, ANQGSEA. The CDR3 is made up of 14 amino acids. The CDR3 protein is CSVPGTGGLYEQYF. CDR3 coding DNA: TGCAGCGTTCCCGGGACAGGGGGTCTCTACGAGCAGTACTTC.

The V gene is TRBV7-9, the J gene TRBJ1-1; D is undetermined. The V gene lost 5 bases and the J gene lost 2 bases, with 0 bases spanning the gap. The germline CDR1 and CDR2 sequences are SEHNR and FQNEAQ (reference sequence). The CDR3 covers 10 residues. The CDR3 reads CASSNTEAFF. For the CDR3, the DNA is TGTGCCAGCAGCAACACTGAAGCTTTCTTT.

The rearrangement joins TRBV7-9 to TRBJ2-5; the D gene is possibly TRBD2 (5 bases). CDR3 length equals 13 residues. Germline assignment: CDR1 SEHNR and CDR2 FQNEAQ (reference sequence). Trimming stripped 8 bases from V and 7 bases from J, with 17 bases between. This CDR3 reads CASGTPSRGTQYF. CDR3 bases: TGTGCCAGCGGAACGCCCTCCCGGGGGACCCAGTACTTC.

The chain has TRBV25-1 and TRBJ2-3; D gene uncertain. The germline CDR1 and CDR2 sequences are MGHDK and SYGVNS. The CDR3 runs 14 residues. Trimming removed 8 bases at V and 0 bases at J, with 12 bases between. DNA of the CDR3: TGTGCCAGCTCGTCGGAGCTTAGCACAGATACGCAGTATTTT. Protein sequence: CASSSELSTDTQYF.

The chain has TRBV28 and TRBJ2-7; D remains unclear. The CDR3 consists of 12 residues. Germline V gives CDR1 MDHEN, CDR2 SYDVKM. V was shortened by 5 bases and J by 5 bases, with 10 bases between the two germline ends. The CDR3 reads CASSGRINEQYF. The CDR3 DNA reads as TGTGCCAGCAGTGGCCGGATAAACGAGCAGTACTTC.

The CDR3 here is CASTGGGNTEAFF. Written as DNA, the CDR3 is TGTGCCAGCACCGGGGGAGGGAACACTGAAGCTTTCTTT. The chain employs TRBV28 and TRBJ1-1; possibly TRBD1 for D (5 bases). V was clipped by 7 bases and J by 1 base, with 10 bases between them. The CDR3 extends over 13 amino acids. Germline-derived CDR1 and CDR2 are MDHEN and SYDVKM.

The CDR3: CASRPLAGGRPDTQYF. The CDR3 bases are TGTGCCAGCAGGCCACTAGCGGGAGGCCGTCCCGATACGCAGTATTTT. V usage is TRBV7-9 and J usage is TRBJ2-3; TRBD2 matches 12 bases. Per germline, CDR1 SEHNR and CDR2 FQNEAQ (reference sequence). The CDR3 runs to 16 residues. Unmatched junction bases numbered 10, after V lost 6 bases and J lost 6 bases.

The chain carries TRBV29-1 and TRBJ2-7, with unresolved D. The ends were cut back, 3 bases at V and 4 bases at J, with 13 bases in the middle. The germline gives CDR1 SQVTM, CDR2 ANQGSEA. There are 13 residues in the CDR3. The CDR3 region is CSVERRYGYEQYF. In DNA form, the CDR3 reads TGCAGCGTTGAGAGACGCTACGGGTACGAGCAGTACTTC.

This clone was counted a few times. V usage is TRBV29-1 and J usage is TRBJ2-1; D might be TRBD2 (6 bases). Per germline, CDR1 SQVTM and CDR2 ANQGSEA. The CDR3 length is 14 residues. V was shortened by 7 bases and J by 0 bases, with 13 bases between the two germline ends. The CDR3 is CSDLKEGSYNEQFF. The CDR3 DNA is TGCAGCGACCTAAAGGAGGGCTCCTACAATGAGCAGTTCTTC.

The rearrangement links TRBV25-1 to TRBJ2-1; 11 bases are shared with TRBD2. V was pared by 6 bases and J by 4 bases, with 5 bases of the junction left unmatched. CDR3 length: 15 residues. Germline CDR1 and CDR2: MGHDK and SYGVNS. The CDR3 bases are TGTGCCAGCAGCCCGACTAGCGGGACGTACAATGAGCAGTTCTTC. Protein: CASSPTSGTYNEQFF. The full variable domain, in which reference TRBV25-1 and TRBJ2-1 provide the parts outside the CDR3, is EADIYQTPRYLVIGTGKKITLECSQTMGHDKMYWYQQDPGMELHLIHYSYGVNSTEKGDLSSESTVSRIRTEHFPLTLESARPSHTSQYLCASSPTSGTYNEQFFGPGTRLTVL.

In DNA, the CDR3 is TGTGCCAGCAGCTCATCGGGACAGTACAATCAGCCCCAGCATTTT. The encoded protein is CASSSSGQYNQPQHF. The chain combines TRBV5-6 with TRBJ1-5, with 7 bases that match TRBD1. The CDR3 is made up of 15 amino acids. After removal of 3 bases from V and 3 bases from J, the junction contained 6 bases not matched to a gene. Looked up from germline, CDR1 is SGHDT and CDR2 is YYEEEE.

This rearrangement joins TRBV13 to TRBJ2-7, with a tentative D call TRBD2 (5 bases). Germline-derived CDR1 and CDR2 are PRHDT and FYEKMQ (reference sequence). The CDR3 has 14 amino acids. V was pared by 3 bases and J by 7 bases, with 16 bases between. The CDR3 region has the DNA TGTGCCAGCAGCTTCCAGCTAGCCGGGCGGGAGCAGTACTTC. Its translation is CASSFQLAGREQYF.

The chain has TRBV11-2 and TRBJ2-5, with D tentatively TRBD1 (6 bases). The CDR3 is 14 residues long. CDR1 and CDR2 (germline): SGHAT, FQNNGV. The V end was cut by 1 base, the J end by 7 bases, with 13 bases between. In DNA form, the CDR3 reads TGTGCCAGCAGCTTAGCCGGGGCAGGGGCGACCCAGTACTTC. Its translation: CASSLAGAGATQYF.

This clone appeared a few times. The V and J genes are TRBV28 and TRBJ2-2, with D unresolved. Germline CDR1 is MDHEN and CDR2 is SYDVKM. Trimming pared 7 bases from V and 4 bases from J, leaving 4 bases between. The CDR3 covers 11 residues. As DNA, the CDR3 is TGTGCCAGCAAAGCCACCGGGGAGCTGTTTTTT. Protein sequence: CASKATGELFF.

CDR3 sequence reads: CSVAGTGASDQPQHF. The CDR3 region has the DNA TGCAGCGTGGCCGGGACAGGCGCCTCTGATCAGCCCCAGCATTTT. The V and J genes are TRBV29-1 and TRBJ1-5; 8 positions agree with TRBD1. The V and J ends lost 6 bases and 5 bases, in that order; junction bases with no gene match: 12. This CDR3 comprises 15 residues. Per germline, CDR1 SQVTM and CDR2 ANQGSEA.

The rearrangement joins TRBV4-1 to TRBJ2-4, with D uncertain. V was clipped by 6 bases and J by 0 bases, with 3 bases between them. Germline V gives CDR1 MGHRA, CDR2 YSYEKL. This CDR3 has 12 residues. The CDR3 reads CASSSAKNIQYF. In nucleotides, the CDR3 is TGCGCCAGCAGTTCAGCCAAAAACATTCAGTACTTC.

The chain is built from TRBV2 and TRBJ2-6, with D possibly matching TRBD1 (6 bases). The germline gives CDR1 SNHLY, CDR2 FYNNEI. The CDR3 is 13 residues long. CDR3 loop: CAVTGFGANVLTF. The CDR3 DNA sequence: TGTGCAGTCACAGGGTTTGGGGCCAACGTCCTGACTTTC.

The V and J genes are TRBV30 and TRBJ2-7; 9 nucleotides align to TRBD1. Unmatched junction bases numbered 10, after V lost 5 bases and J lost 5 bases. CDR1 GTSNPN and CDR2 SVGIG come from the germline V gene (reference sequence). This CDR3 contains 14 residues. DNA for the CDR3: TGTGCCTGGGAAACGGGACAGGGCGCCCACGAGCAGTACTTC. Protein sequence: CAWETGQGAHEQYF. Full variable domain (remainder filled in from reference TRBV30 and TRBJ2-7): SQTIHQWPATLVQPVGSPLSLECTVEGTSNPNLYWYRQAAGRGLQLLFYSVGIGQISSEVPQNLSASRPQDRQFILSSKKLLLSDSGFYLCAWETGQGAHEQYFGPGTRLTVT.

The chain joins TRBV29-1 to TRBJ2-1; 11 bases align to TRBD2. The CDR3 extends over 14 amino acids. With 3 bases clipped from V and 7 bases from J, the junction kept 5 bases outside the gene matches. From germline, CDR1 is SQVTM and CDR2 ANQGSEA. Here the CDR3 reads CSVETSGTRNEQFF. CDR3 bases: TGCAGCGTTGAGACTAGCGGGACGCGGAATGAGCAGTTCTTC.

CDR3 sequence (DNA): TGTGCCAGCAGTTCGGGGTCGGTCGATACGCAGTATTTT. This codes for CASSSGSVDTQYF. V is TRBV5-6 and J is TRBJ2-3, with D perhaps TRBD2 (5 bases). The CDR3 length is 13 residues. Trimming shortened V by 5 bases and J by 6 bases, and 13 bases separated the two germline ends. CDR1 is SGHDT and CDR2 is YYEEEE in the germline V gene. Based on the CDR3 plus reference TRBV5-6 and TRBJ2-3, the full variable domain is DAGVTQSPTHLIKTRGQQVTLRCSPKSGHDTVSWYQQALGQGPQFIFQYYEEEERQRGNFPDRFSGHQFPNYSSELNVNALLLGDSALYLCASSSGSVDTQYFGPGTRLTVL.

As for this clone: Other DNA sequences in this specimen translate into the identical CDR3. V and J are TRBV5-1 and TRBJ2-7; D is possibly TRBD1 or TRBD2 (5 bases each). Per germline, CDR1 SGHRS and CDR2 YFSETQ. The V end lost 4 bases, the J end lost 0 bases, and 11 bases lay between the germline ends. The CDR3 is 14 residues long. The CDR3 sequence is CASSPGTDSYEQYF. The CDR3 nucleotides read TGCGCCAGCAGCCCCGGGACGGACTCCTACGAGCAGTACTTC. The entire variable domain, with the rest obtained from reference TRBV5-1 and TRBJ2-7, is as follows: KAGVTQTPRYLIKTRGQQVTLSCSPISGHRSVSWYQQTPGQGLQFLFEYFSETQRNKGNFPGRFSGRQFSNSRSEMNVSTLELGDSALYLCASSPGTDSYEQYFGPGTRLTVT.

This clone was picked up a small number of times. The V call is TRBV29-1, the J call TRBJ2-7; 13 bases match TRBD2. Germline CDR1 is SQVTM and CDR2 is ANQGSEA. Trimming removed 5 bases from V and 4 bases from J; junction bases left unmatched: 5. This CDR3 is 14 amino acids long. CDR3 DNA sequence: TGCAGCGTTCCAGGGACTAGCGGGAAATACGAGCAGTACTTC. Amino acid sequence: CSVPGTSGKYEQYF.